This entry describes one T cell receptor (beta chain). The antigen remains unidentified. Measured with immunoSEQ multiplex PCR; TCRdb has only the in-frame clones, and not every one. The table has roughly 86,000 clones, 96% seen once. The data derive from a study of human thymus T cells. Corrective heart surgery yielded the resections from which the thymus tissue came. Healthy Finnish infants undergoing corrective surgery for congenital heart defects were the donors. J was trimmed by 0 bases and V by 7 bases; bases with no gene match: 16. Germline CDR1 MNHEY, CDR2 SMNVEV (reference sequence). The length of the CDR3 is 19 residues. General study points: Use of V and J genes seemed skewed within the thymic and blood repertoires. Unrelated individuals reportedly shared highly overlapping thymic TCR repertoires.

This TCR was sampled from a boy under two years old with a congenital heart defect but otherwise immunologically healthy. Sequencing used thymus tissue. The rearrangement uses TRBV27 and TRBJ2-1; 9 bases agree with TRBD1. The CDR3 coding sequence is TGTGCCAGCACCCGGCGGGCCGAACAGGGGGCGAGCTCCTACAATGAGCAGTTCTTC. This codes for CASTRRAEQGASSYNEQFF.